These 22 T cell receptor beta chains were all obtained from the same sample, sequenced in a study of identical twins. TCRdb reanalysed the 5' RACE reads using MiXCR and keeps one entry per CDR3 protein. The table records 690,000 or so distinct CDR3 sequences, roughly 6% of them present only once. The sequenced sample was naive T cells sorted from blood. These receptors were obtained from a man aged 18 to 29 in good health.

V and J are TRBV6-5 and TRBJ2-7, with TRBD1 as a possible D gene (5 bases). Germline V gene lookup returns CDR1 MNHEY and CDR2 SVGAGI. V lost 3 bases to trimming and J lost 5 bases, with 14 bases between them. The CDR3 runs to 14 residues. In DNA, the CDR3 is TGTGCCAGCAGTTATACAGGACCCCGCGACGAGCAGTACTTC. It encodes CASSYTGPRDEQYF.

The V and J genes are TRBV12-3 or TRBV12-4 and TRBJ1-1, with 8 bases fitting TRBD1. The CDR3 has 15 amino acids. The junction had 7 bases not matched to a gene; V was cut back by 1 base and J by 6 bases. Here the CDR3 DNA reads TGTGCCAGCAGTTTAGACGGACAGGGTTTAGCTGAAGCTTTCTTT. Its translation: CASSLDGQGLAEAFF.

The rearrangement joins TRBV12-3 or TRBV12-4 to TRBJ1-2, with 8 bases matching TRBD1. This CDR3 comprises 14 residues. V was pared by 5 bases and J by 4 bases, with 6 bases of the junction left unmatched. For the CDR3, the DNA is TGTGCCAGCAGTCACAGGGGGTTTACCTATGGCTACACCTTC. Amino acids: CASSHRGFTYGYTF.

This sequence joins TRBV7-6 and TRBJ2-7; 9 nucleotides align to TRBD2. V gave up 5 bases and J gave up 5 bases; unmatched junction bases: 7. The germline CDR1 and CDR2 sequences are SGHVS and FNYEAQ. The CDR3 spans 14 residues. The chain's CDR3 is CASSALAGADEQYF. In nucleotides, the CDR3 is TGTGCCAGCAGCGCCTTAGCGGGAGCGGACGAGCAGTACTTC.

This clonotype came up a few times. V gene TRBV7-2 combines with J gene TRBJ2-7; D perhaps matches TRBD2 (6 bases). The germline V gene has CDR1 SGHTA and CDR2 FQGNSA. The CDR3 runs 12 residues. Trimming took 5 bases from V and 12 from J, leaving 17 bases between them. The DNA for the CDR3 is TGTGCCAGCAGCCGCCCCGGGGGTAGCACGTACTTC. It encodes CASSRPGGSTYF.

This clonotype was seen ten or more times. V and J are TRBV12-3 or TRBV12-4 and TRBJ2-5; D not resolved. With 3 bases removed from V and 2 bases from J, the gap between germline ends came to 4 bases. This CDR3 contains 12 residues. The CDR3 nucleotides read TGTGCCAGCAGTTTCGGGCAAGAGACCCAGTACTTC. Protein: CASSFGQETQYF.

There are many counts of this clonotype. The chain links TRBV7-2 to TRBJ2-5; D gene ambiguous. Trimming took 5 bases from V and 9 from J, leaving 22 bases between them. CDR3 size: 15 residues. From germline, CDR1 is SGHTA and CDR2 FQGNSA. The CDR3 DNA sequence: TGTGCCAGCAGCATATTAAGCGACATAAAGGTCCCCCAGTACTTC. Translating it yields CASSILSDIKVPQYF.

This clonotype was detected only a few times. This CDR3 reads CASSPLAGSADTQYF. The CDR3 DNA is TGCGCCAGCAGCCCGCTAGCAGGGTCGGCAGATACGCAGTATTTT. The V and J genes are TRBV5-1 and TRBJ2-3; either TRBD1 or TRBD2 may fit D (5 bases each). Trimming took off 4 bases at V and 4 bases at J, with 16 bases between the two ends. The CDR3 totals 15 residues. Germline V lookup: CDR1 SGHRS, CDR2 YFSETQ.

In its sample, this clonotype was seen many times. V and J are TRBV25-1 and TRBJ1-1; D gene uncertain. Germline V gene lookup returns CDR1 MGHDK and CDR2 SYGVNS. CDR3 length equals 13 residues. V lost 0 bases and J 7 bases, leaving 9 bases between the germline ends. Here the CDR3 reads CASSEYASDEAFF. Here the CDR3 DNA reads TGTGCCAGCAGTGAATACGCGTCAGATGAAGCTTTCTTT.

This clonotype was counted at least ten times. At one end, the junction sequence differs from germline, possibly due to a read error. The J gene is TRBJ2-2, the V gene TRBV5-6; D remains unclear. The CDR3 is 13 amino acids. Per the germline V gene, CDR1 is SGHDT and CDR2 is YYEEEE. The CDR3 DNA is TGCGCCAGCAGCTTGGCCAGCACCGGGGAGCTGTTTTTT. It codes for CASSLASTGELFF.

The gene calls are TRBV5-1 and TRBJ1-6, with a tentative D call TRBD1 (6 bases). This CDR3 is 14 amino acids long. Trimming left V 4 bases short and J 7 bases short, with 12 bases between. CDR1 and CDR2 (germline): SGHRS, YFSETQ. CDR3 residues: CASSLSGENSPLHF. CDR3 bases: TGCGCCAGCAGCCTTTCAGGGGAAAATTCACCCCTCCACTTT.

This clonotype was found many times. J is TRBJ2-5 and V is TRBV11-2; no reliable D call. This CDR3 has 13 residues. Germline V gene lookup returns CDR1 SGHAT and CDR2 FQNNGV. The V gene lost 6 bases and the J gene lost 1 base, with 9 bases spanning the gap. The CDR3 nucleotides read TGTGCCAGCAGAGGTAACAGCCAAGAGACCCAGTACTTC. Protein: CASRGNSQETQYF.

In its sample, this clonotype was seen many times. This chain uses TRBV18 with TRBJ1-2; TRBD1 aligns across 11 bases. Germline V gene sequence: CDR1 KGHSH, CDR2 LQKENI. The CDR3 is made up of 18 amino acids. V lost 6 bases, J lost 4 bases, and 16 bases stayed unmatched. CDR3 bases: TGTGCCAGCTCGAGTACGTGGACAGGGGGCGCGGGTAGCTATGGCTACACCTTC. Amino acids: CASSSTWTGGAGSYGYTF.

This clonotype was seen many times. The gene calls are TRBV7-4 and TRBJ2-5, with 9 bases aligning to TRBD1. The CDR3 has 16 amino acids. From germline, CDR1 is SGHVT and CDR2 SQSDAQ. The V segment lost 0 bases and the J segment 12 bases; nucleotides outside the gene matches: 14. This chain's CDR3 is CASSLASGTGPVSEYF. The CDR3 region has the DNA TGTGCCAGCAGCTTAGCTTCCGGGACAGGGCCCGTATCTGAGTACTTC.

This clonotype has a handful of counts. The chain joins TRBV12-5 to TRBJ2-3; D remains ambiguous. Germline assignment: CDR1 LGHNT and CDR2 FRNRAP. V was shortened by 6 bases and J by 4 bases, with 11 bases between the two germline ends. The CDR3 runs to 13 residues. The DNA of the CDR3 is TGTGCTAGTGGGTCTAGTGGAGCAGATACGCAGTATTTT. Its protein product is CASGSSGADTQYF.

CDR3 DNA: TGCGCCAGCAGCCAGTGGGGGACTAGCGGTTCGCAAGAGACCCAGTACTTC. It specifies CASSQWGTSGSQETQYF. This chain uses TRBV4-1 with TRBJ2-5, with TRBD2 matching 11 bases. CDR1 is MGHRA and CDR2 is YSYEKL in the germline V gene. CDR3 length equals 17 residues. Trimming cost V 3 bases and J 2 bases; bases outside gene matches: 8.

This clonotype has ten or more counts. V and J are TRBV13 and TRBJ2-1; D possibly corresponds to TRBD1 (6 bases). The CDR3 extends over 12 amino acids. CDR1 and CDR2 from the germline V gene are PRHDT and FYEKMQ (reference sequence). Trimming took off 5 bases at V and 10 bases at J, with 12 bases between the two ends. CDR3 in DNA: TGTGCCAGCAGCCGAACTAGGGGGGAGCAGTTCTTC. Its translation is CASSRTRGEQFF.

This clonotype was seen only a few times. The CDR3 loop is CSARGLAGEETQYF. For the CDR3, the DNA is TGCAGTGCTAGGGGACTAGCGGGAGAGGAGACCCAGTACTTC. V and J are TRBV20-1 and TRBJ2-5, with 14 bases matching TRBD2. V dropped 3 bases and J dropped 5; count of bases not matched to a gene: 2. The length of the CDR3 is 14 residues. The germline V gene encodes CDR1 DFQATT and CDR2 SNEGSKA (reference sequence).

This clonotype showed up just a few times. The CDR3 protein is CATGDRGINEQFF. CDR3 nucleotides: TGTGCCACCGGGGACAGGGGTATCAATGAGCAGTTCTTC. This rearrangement joins TRBV6-1 to TRBJ2-1; TRBD1 agrees at 10 bases. Germline lookup yields CDR1 MNHNS and CDR2 SASEGT. J lost 6 bases, V lost 10 bases, and 6 bases had no gene match. This CDR3 is 13 amino acids long.

This clonotype has just one count. Since a much larger clone is just one base distant, this may be a read error. The chain carries TRBV4-2 and TRBJ2-1, with D possibly being TRBD2 (6 bases). CDR1 LGHNA and CDR2 YNFKEQ come from the germline V gene. The germline V and J ends were trimmed by 4 bases and 12 bases, with 16 bases remaining between them. This CDR3 region has 13 residues. The CDR3: CASSREPRERQFF. The CDR3 DNA reads as TGTGCCAGCAGCCGAGAGCCCCGGGAGAGGCAGTTCTTC.

This clonotype was seen many times. The chain employs TRBV18 and TRBJ2-1; 10 bases map to TRBD2. This CDR3 is 17 amino acids long. Trimming removed 1 base from V and 2 bases from J; junction bases left unmatched: 5. Germline CDR1 and CDR2: KGHSH and LQKENI. CDR3 region: CASSPLGAGGPYNEQFF. CDR3 DNA sequence: TGTGCCAGCTCACCACTGGGAGCGGGAGGGCCCTACAATGAGCAGTTCTTC.

This clonotype was seen at least ten times. The chain couples TRBV6-1 to TRBJ1-1; D is possibly TRBD1 (5 bases). The germline V gene encodes CDR1 MNHNS and CDR2 SASEGT. V was pared by 5 bases and J by 0 bases, with 16 bases between. The CDR3 runs 16 residues. The CDR3 sequence is CASSRRGATLNTEAFF. The DNA of the CDR3 is TGTGCCAGCAGTCGTCGAGGGGCGACTCTGAACACTGAAGCTTTCTTT.